The 26 T cell receptor beta chains below all came from one sample that was sequenced in a study of metastatic and nonmetastatic thyroid tumors (dated by TCRdb to the early 2020s). None of the patients had been given any treatment before thyroid surgery. Preparation of the library involved PCR. Reads for this sample came from an Illumina HiSeq 4000. TCRdb reworked the public reads: Q25 trimming with fastp, MiXCR clone assembly, productive beta chains retained. The table for this sample lists about 27,000 clones; 10% to 15% of them were counted only once. The ten largest make up nearly 5% of the sample. Sample: blood. These receptors all come from a female donor with papillary thyroid cancer or a benign thyroid nodule (not recorded which). Some clones in this sample may be carry-over from other donors' samples.

This clone was counted ten times or more. The chain recombines TRBV12-3 or TRBV12-4 with TRBJ1-5; D is uncertain. V lost 5 bases to trimming and J lost 6 bases, with 11 bases between them. The length of the CDR3 is 13 residues. The CDR3 DNA reads as TGTGCCAGCAGTCCCCGCCTCGTTCAGCCCCAGCATTTT. This codes for CASSPRLVQPQHF.

This clone has ten or more counts. The rearrangement joins TRBV28 to TRBJ2-2; D tentatively reads TRBD1 or TRBD2 (5 bases each). V lost 7 bases and J lost 3, with 15 bases in between. The CDR3 runs to 15 residues. The germline V gene encodes CDR1 MDHEN and CDR2 SYDVKM. DNA of the CDR3: TGTGCCAGCACCCTAGGGACGTTGGACACCGGGGAGCTGTTTTTT. This translates into CASTLGTLDTGELFF. Full variable domain (outside the CDR3, taken from reference TRBV28 and TRBJ2-2): DVKVTQSSRYLVKRTGEKVFLECVQDMDHENMFWYRQDPGLGLRLIYFSYDVKMKEKGDIPEGYSVSREKKERFSLILESASTNQTSMYLCASTLGTLDTGELFFGEGSRLTVL.

In its sample, this clone was seen many times. The V gene is TRBV19, the J gene TRBJ2-3, with a possible D match to TRBD2 (6 bases). The CDR3 totals 15 residues. The ends were cut back, 9 bases at V and 4 bases at J, with 20 bases in the middle. In germline, CDR1 is LNHDA, CDR2 SQIVND (reference sequence). The CDR3 sequence is CASLPRAGGADTQYF. CDR3 DNA: TGTGCCAGCCTACCTAGGGCAGGAGGGGCAGATACGCAGTATTTT.

This clone was counted at least ten times. V gene TRBV28 combines with J gene TRBJ2-7, with 7 bases identical to TRBD1. The J segment lost 2 bases and the V segment lost 5 bases, leaving 9 bases of the junction unmatched. Germline V gene sequence: CDR1 MDHEN, CDR2 SYDVKM. This CDR3 has 15 residues. CDR3 bases: TGTGCCAGCAGTCCTATCGTCGGACAGGCCTACGAGCAGTACTTC. Translation gives CASSPIVGQAYEQYF. Full variable domain (outside the CDR3, taken from reference TRBV28 and TRBJ2-7): DVKVTQSSRYLVKRTGEKVFLECVQDMDHENMFWYRQDPGLGLRLIYFSYDVKMKEKGDIPEGYSVSREKKERFSLILESASTNQTSMYLCASSPIVGQAYEQYFGPGTRLTVT.

In its sample, this clone is medium-sized. V gene TRBV11-3 combines with J gene TRBJ2-1, with D perhaps TRBD1 or TRBD2 (5 bases each). V dropped 5 bases and J dropped 4 bases, with 18 bases sitting between them. Per the germline V gene, CDR1 is SGHNT and CDR2 is YENEEA. This CDR3 has 16 amino acids. The CDR3 is CASSQKHGTSYNEQFF. DNA of the CDR3: TGTGCCAGCAGCCAGAAGCACGGGACCAGTTACAATGAGCAGTTCTTC.

This clone was counted ten times or more. The germline gene is not matched at one end of the junction; a read error may be the cause. This chain joins TRBV12-3 or TRBV12-4 and TRBJ2-1; the D is unclear. CDR3 length: 12 amino acids. CDR3 in DNA: TGTGCCAGCAGTTTAGACGAGGCAGGTCGTGTCTTC. Residues: CASSLDEAGRVF.

CDR3 sequence reads: CASSFRGRGGNEQFF. The DNA for the CDR3 is TGTGCCAGCAGTTTCAGGGGACGGGGGGGGAATGAGCAGTTCTTC. V gene TRBV12-3 or TRBV12-4 combines with J gene TRBJ2-1; TRBD2 matches at 8 bases. The CDR3 runs to 15 residues. The V segment lost 3 bases and the J segment 7 bases; nucleotides outside the gene matches: 8.

The V and J genes are TRBV30 and TRBJ2-2; 9 bases are a match to TRBD2. Looked up from germline, CDR1 is GTSNPN and CDR2 is SVGIG (reference sequence). After removal of 3 bases from V and 3 bases from J, the junction contained 5 bases not matched to a gene. The CDR3 is 15 residues long. CDR3 sequence: CAWSPGGRDTGELFF. CDR3 DNA: TGTGCCTGGAGCCCGGGCGGGAGGGACACCGGGGAGCTGTTTTTT.

This clone has a handful of counts. The chain links TRBV4-1 to TRBJ2-2; D call uncertain. CDR1 and CDR2 from the germline V gene are MGHRA and YSYEKL. This CDR3 spans 14 amino acids. The germline V and J ends were trimmed by 8 bases and 7 bases, with 17 bases remaining between them. The CDR3 here is CASAWTSGNGELFF. CDR3 DNA sequence: TGCGCCAGCGCCTGGACCAGTGGGAACGGGGAGCTGTTTTTT.

This clone was observed at least ten times. The CDR3 here is CASSLTGASSYEQYF. CDR3 nucleotides: TGTGCCAGCAGCCTTACAGGGGCCTCCTCCTACGAGCAGTACTTC. This chain connects TRBV6-2 or TRBV6-3 to TRBJ2-7, with TRBD1 matching over 7 bases. With V trimmed by 6 bases and J by 0 bases, 8 bases remained unmatched. Per germline, CDR1 MNHEY and CDR2 SVGEGT. The CDR3 is 15 amino acids.

This clone was recorded at least ten times. The J gene is TRBJ2-3, the V gene TRBV6-2 or TRBV6-3; D perhaps matches TRBD2 (5 bases). Trimming took 2 bases from V and 4 from J, leaving 25 bases between them. Germline V gene data show CDR1 as MNHEY and CDR2 as SVGEGT. This CDR3 has 19 residues. The CDR3 spells CASSYLGLKLAQSADTQYF. The CDR3 DNA sequence: TGTGCCAGCAGTTACCTTGGATTAAAATTAGCGCAGTCCGCAGATACGCAGTATTTT.

This clone was recorded a few times. The chain uses TRBV19 and TRBJ2-7; TRBD2 matches at 12 bases. The junction had 12 bases not matched to a gene; V was cut back by 6 bases and J by 0 bases. Germline V gene data show CDR1 as LNHDA and CDR2 as SQIVND (reference sequence). The CDR3 consists of 18 residues. The DNA of the CDR3 is TGTGCCAGTAGGCCCACAGGGACTAGCGGGTTCCACTCCTACGAGCAGTACTTC. Translation gives CASRPTGTSGFHSYEQYF.

This clone is categorized as medium-sized. The gene calls are TRBV5-1 and TRBJ1-1; D possibly corresponds to TRBD1 (6 bases). The CDR3 covers 15 residues. Germline loops: CDR1 SGHRS, CDR2 YFSETQ. The V gene lost 0 bases and the J gene lost 1 base, with 10 bases spanning the gap. For the CDR3, the DNA is TGCGCCAGCAGCTTGGCGGGACACCGGAACACTGAAGCTTTCTTT. Translation gives CASSLAGHRNTEAFF.

The CDR3 here is CSARDLKGRGSPYEQYF. The DNA for the CDR3 is TGCAGTGCTAGAGATCTCAAGGGACGCGGGAGCCCCTACGAGCAGTACTTC. This chain connects TRBV20-1 to TRBJ2-7; 7 nucleotides align to TRBD2. CDR3 length: 17 amino acids. V shed 0 bases, J shed 2 bases, and the junction held 13 bases outside the gene matches. Germline V gene lookup returns CDR1 DFQATT and CDR2 SNEGSKA (reference sequence).

This clone was picked up many times. The chain has TRBV27 and TRBJ2-1, with D unclear. The CDR3 sequence is 15 residues long. From germline, CDR1 is MNHEY and CDR2 SMNVEV (reference sequence). Deletions cut 1 base from V and 2 bases from J, with 9 bases between. The DNA for the CDR3 is TGTGCCAGCAGTTTATTCTGGCGACCCTACAATGAGCAGTTCTTC. It encodes CASSLFWRPYNEQFF.

By share, this clone counts as medium-sized. The rearrangement uses TRBV6-1 and TRBJ2-7; D unresolved. The V gene's germline CDR1 is MNHNS and CDR2 SASEGT. Trimming stripped 8 bases from V and 2 bases from J, with 16 bases between. The CDR3 consists of 14 residues. The CDR3 reads CASSLAESAYEQYF. Here the CDR3 DNA reads TGTGCCAGCTCACTCGCGGAGTCGGCCTACGAGCAGTACTTC.

By sample share, this clone is medium-sized (0.01 to 0.1%). This chain connects TRBV20-1 to TRBJ2-7; 14 nucleotides line up with TRBD2. The V and J ends lost 2 bases and 9 bases, in that order; junction bases with no gene match: 12. The germline V gene encodes CDR1 DFQATT and CDR2 SNEGSKA (reference sequence). This CDR3 contains 16 residues. The CDR3 protein is CSARPPGTSGSTLQYF. The CDR3 DNA reads as TGCAGTGCTAGACCCCCCGGGACTAGCGGGAGTACGTTGCAGTACTTC.

This clone was observed many times. This chain joins TRBV5-1 and TRBJ2-1; D not resolved. Germline CDR1 SGHRS, CDR2 YFSETQ. The CDR3 is made up of 12 amino acids. Trimming took off 0 bases at V and 9 bases at J, with 7 bases between the two ends. The CDR3 sequence is CASSLDRSEQFF. The CDR3, as DNA: TGCGCCAGCAGCTTGGACAGAAGTGAGCAGTTCTTC.

This clone was seen many times. The gene calls are TRBV6-1 and TRBJ1-2, with D perhaps TRBD1 (5 bases). Germline loops: CDR1 MNHNS, CDR2 SASEGT. V was clipped by 1 base and J by 3 bases, with 9 bases between them. The CDR3 is 14 residues long. In nucleotides, the CDR3 is TGTGCCAGCAGTGAAGAGACAGATGACTATGGCTACACCTTC. This sequence encodes CASSEETDDYGYTF.

V and J are TRBV28 and TRBJ1-2; weak D call: TRBD1 (5 bases). The V and J ends lost 7 bases and 8 bases respectively, with 14 bases between them. The length of the CDR3 is 12 residues. Germline CDR1 MDHEN, CDR2 SYDVKM. The CDR3: CASITWGGGYTF. In DNA, the CDR3 is TGTGCCAGCATAACATGGGGGGGAGGCTACACCTTC.

This clone was counted ten times or more. The V call is TRBV19, the J call TRBJ2-3; D gene ambiguous. V gave up 6 bases and J gave up 1 base, with 11 bases separating them. This CDR3 has 14 residues. The germline gives CDR1 LNHDA, CDR2 SQIVND (reference sequence). In nucleotides, the CDR3 is TGTGCCAGTAGGGCCGGCCCTGGCACAGATACGCAGTATTTT. It codes for CASRAGPGTDTQYF. The complete variable domain, with remaining parts taken from reference TRBV19 and TRBJ2-3, reads DGGITQSPKYLFRKEGQNVTLSCEQNLNHDAMYWYRQDPGQGLRLIYYSQIVNDFQKGDIAEGYSVSREKKESFPLTVTSAQKNPTAFYLCASRAGPGTDTQYFGPGTRLTVL.

This clone has just a few counts. CDR3 residues: CASIPRQGSSYEQYF. For the CDR3, the DNA is TGTGCCAGCATTCCACGACAGGGTAGCTCCTACGAGCAGTACTTC. V and J are TRBV6-1 and TRBJ2-7; TRBD1 agrees at 7 bases. The germline CDR1 and CDR2 sequences are MNHNS and SASEGT. V was pared by 7 bases and J by 0 bases, with 9 bases of the junction left unmatched. This CDR3 spans 15 amino acids.

This clone has at least ten counts. The J gene is TRBJ1-1, the V gene TRBV2; D uncertain. This CDR3 spans 13 amino acids. Germline V gives CDR1 SNHLY, CDR2 FYNNEI. V lost 7 bases, J lost 4 bases, and 13 bases lay in between. CDR3 loop: CASNHPESTEAFF. DNA for the CDR3: TGTGCCAGCAACCATCCAGAGAGCACTGAAGCTTTCTTT.

This clone is medium-sized (0.01 to 0.1%) in the sample. The chain carries TRBV5-1 and TRBJ2-7, with TRBD2 identical over 9 bases. V shed 4 bases and J 7 bases; nucleotides not matched to a gene: 15. This CDR3 spans 16 amino acids. Germline CDR1 is SGHRS and CDR2 is YFSETQ. This CDR3 reads CASSLSVVVAGDEQYF. Written as DNA, the CDR3 is TGCGCCAGCAGCCTGAGTGTAGTGGTAGCGGGAGATGAGCAGTACTTC.

The J gene is TRBJ2-3, the V gene TRBV5-4; D is perhaps TRBD1 (5 bases). The length of the CDR3 is 14 residues. Trimming shortened V by 2 bases and J by 2 bases, and 9 bases separated the two germline ends. CDR1 is SGHNT, CDR2 YYREEE, per germline (reference sequence). CDR3 coding DNA: TGTGCCAGCAGCTTCTCAGGGCTCACAGATACGCAGTATTTT. Translated: CASSFSGLTDTQYF.

This clone was found once. The V and J genes are TRBV5-1 and TRBJ1-1; possibly TRBD1 for D (5 bases). V lost 0 bases and J lost 12, with 30 bases in between. Germline assignment: CDR1 SGHRS and CDR2 YFSETQ. This CDR3 comprises 18 residues. This chain's CDR3 is CASSLGRPHRGPPIRSFF. In DNA, the CDR3 is TGCGCCAGCAGCTTGGGACGCCCCCACCGGGGCCCGCCAATTAGGTCTTTCTTT. The variable domain in full, completed from reference TRBV5-1 and TRBJ1-1, reads KAGVTQTPRYLIKTRGQQVTLSCSPISGHRSVSWYQQTPGQGLQFLFEYFSETQRNKGNFPGRFSGRQFSNSRSEMNVSTLELGDSALYLCASSLGRPHRGPPIRSFFGQGTRLTVV.